This T cell receptor beta chain was recorded in a study of CD8 T cells in Susac syndrome. With random hexamers, reverse transcription was performed on roughly 0.5 to 1 ug of RNA. Using its own MiXCR run on the immunoSEQ multiplex PCR reads, TCRdb lists one record per CDR3 protein. The table shows under 150,000 distinct CDR3 sequences, with 94% occurring only once. Looked up from germline, CDR1 is MNHEY and CDR2 is SVGAGI. The germline V and J ends were trimmed by 6 bases and 2 bases, with 14 bases remaining between them. This CDR3 region has 14 residues. The chain employs TRBV6-5 and TRBJ2-7; D may be TRBD1 or TRBD2 (5 bases each). Sequencing was performed on CD4+ T cells from PBMCs. This clonotype was obtained from a human donor with multiple sclerosis. Written as DNA, the CDR3 is TGTGCCAGCAGAGCTACGACAGCGGCCTACGAGCAGTACTTC. Translating gives CASRATTAAYEQYF.